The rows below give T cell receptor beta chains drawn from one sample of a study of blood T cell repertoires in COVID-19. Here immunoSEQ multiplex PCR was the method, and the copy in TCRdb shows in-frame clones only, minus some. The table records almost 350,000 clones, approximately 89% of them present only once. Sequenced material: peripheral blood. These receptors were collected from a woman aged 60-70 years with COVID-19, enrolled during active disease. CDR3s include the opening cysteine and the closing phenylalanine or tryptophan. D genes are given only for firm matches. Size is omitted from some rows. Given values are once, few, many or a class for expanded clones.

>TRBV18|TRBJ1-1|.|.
TGTGCCAGCTCAACGGACAGCCCTGAAGCTTTCTTT
CASSTDSPEAFF
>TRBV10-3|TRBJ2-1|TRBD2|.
TGTGCCATCAGCCATAGCGGGGGGGCCAAGGTCGATGAGCAGTTCTTC
CAISHSGGAKVDEQFF
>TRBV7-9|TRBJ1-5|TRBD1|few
TGTGCCAGCAGCTTAGAAGGGACCGCAGGGGGCATCAATCAGCCCCAGCATTTT
CASSLEGTAGGINQPQHF
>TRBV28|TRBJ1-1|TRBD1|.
TGTGCCAGCAGTGAACATGGACAGGCCTACACTGAAGCTTTCTTT
CASSEHGQAYTEAFF
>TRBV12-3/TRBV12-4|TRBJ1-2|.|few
TGTGCCAGCAGTTTAGGCAGGGTTGGCTACACCTTC
CASSLGRVGYTF
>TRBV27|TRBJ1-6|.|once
TGTGCCAGCTCCTCCGGGGTATCCTATAATTCACCCCTCCACTTT
CASSSGVSYNSPLHF
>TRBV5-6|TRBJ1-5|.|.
TGTGCCAGCAGCTCACAATTTCAGCCCCAGCATTTT
CASSSQFQPQHF
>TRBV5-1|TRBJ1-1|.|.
TGCGCCAGCAGCTTGAATATACGGGGCACTGAAGCTTTCTTT
CASSLNIRGTEAFF
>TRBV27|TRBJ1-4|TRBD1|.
TGTGCCAGCAGTAGGACAGGGAATGAAAAACTGTTTTTT
CASSRTGNEKLFF
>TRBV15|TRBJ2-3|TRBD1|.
TGTGCCACCAGCAGCACACCCAGGACAGGGGGTAGCACAGATACGCAGTATTTT
CATSSTPRTGGSTDTQYF
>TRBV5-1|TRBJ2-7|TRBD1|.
TGCGCCAGCAGCCCTGGCGACAGGGCCCACGAGCAGTACTTC
CASSPGDRAHEQYF
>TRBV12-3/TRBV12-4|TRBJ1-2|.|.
TGTGCCAGCAGCCGGGAGCATGGCTACACCTTC
CASSREHGYTF
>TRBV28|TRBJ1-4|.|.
TGTGCCAGCAGCTCCGGGGGTGCAACTAATGAAAAACTGTTTTTT
CASSSGGATNEKLFF
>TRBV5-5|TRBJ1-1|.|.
TGTGCCAGCAGCTTGACAGGGATGGGGACTGAAGCTTTCTTT
CASSLTGMGTEAFF
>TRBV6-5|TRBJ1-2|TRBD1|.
TGTGCCAGCAGTTACGCGGACAGGGGTTCCCGTGGCTACACCTTC
CASSYADRGSRGYTF
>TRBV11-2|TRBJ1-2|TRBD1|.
TGTGCCAGCAGCTTATCGGGACAGAGCTACACCTTC
CASSLSGQSYTF
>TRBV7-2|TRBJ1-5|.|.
TGTGCCAGCAGCTTACCAGGGAATCAGCCCCAGCATTTT
CASSLPGNQPQHF
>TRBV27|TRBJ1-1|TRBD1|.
TGTGCCAGCAGTTTGGTGGGACAGGGAACCCCTGAAGCTTTCTTT
CASSLVGQGTPEAFF
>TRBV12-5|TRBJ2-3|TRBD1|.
TGTGCTAGTGGCCGTACCCCGGGACAGGGGGAGCCACCGCAGTATTTT
CASGRTPGQGEPPQYF
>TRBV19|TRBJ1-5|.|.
TGTGCCAGTAGTATACGGGGTAATCAGCCCCAGCATTTT
CASSIRGNQPQHF
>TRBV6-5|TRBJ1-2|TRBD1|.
TGTGCCAGCAGGGAGGACAGGGGTGAAGTCTATGGCTACACCTTC
CASREDRGEVYGYTF
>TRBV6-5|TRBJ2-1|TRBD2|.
TGTGCCAGCAGTTCCGTAGCGGGGGGGCGGAGTGAGCAGTTCTTC
CASSSVAGGRSEQFF
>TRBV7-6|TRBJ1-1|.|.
TGTGCCAGCAGCTTATCCAGTCTAGGCACTGAAGCTTTCTTT
CASSLSSLGTEAFF
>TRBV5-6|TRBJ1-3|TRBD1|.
TGTGCCAGCAGCCTGGGACAGGGCGGAAACACCATATATTTT
CASSLGQGGNTIYF
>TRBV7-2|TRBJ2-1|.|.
TGTGCCATCAGGGTGGCGGGGAGCTCCTACAATGAGCAGTTCTTC
CAIRVAGSSYNEQFF
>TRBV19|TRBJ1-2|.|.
TGTGCCAGTAGTATAAGCCTGGTCATGAACTATGGCTACACCTTC
CASSISLVMNYGYTF
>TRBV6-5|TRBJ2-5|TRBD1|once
TGTGCCAGCAAAAGGGACAGACCAGAGACCCAGTACTTC
CASKRDRPETQYF
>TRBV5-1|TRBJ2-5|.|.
TGCGCCAGCAGCTCACAGGGACCCCCATCCCAAGAGACCCAGTACTTC
CASSSQGPPSQETQYF
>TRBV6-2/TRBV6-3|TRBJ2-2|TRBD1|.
TGTGCCAGCAGCCCTAGGACAGGTTCGGGAACCGGGGAGCTGTTTTTT
CASSPRTGSGTGELFF
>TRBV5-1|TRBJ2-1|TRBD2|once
TGCGCCAGCAGTCCGGGACTAGCGGGGGGGCCTCTCAATGAGCAGTTCTTC
CASSPGLAGGPLNEQFF
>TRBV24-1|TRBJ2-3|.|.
TGTGCCACCAGTGTGTGGGCTGGAGATACGCAGTATTTT
CATSVWAGDTQYF
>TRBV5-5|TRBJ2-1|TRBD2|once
TGTGCCAGCAGCGAGACCGGACTAGCGGGGGTTAGCTCCTACAATGAGCAGTTCTTC
CASSETGLAGVSSYNEQFF
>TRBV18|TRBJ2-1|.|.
TGTGCCAGCTCACCAGAGGGAAGAGCGTACAATGAGCAGTTCTTC
CASSPEGRAYNEQFF
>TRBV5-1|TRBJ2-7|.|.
TGCGCCAGCAGCTTGGAAAGAAGGGTTACTAGCCCGAGGCTTGGGGAGCAGTACTTC
CASSLERRVTSPRLGEQYF
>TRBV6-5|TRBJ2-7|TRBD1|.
TGTGCCAGCAGTTACTCGAGGTCAACAGGGGCCTACGAGCAGTACTTC
CASSYSRSTGAYEQYF
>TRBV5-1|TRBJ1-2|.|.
TGCGCCAGTAGCGGGACACCTAACTATGGCTACACCTTC
CASSGTPNYGYTF
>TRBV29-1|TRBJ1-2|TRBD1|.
TGCAGCGTGCGGACAGGCCGAGCCGGGTCGGATGGCTACACCTTC
CSVRTGRAGSDGYTF
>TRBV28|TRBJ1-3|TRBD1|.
TGTGCCAGCAGGAAACAGGGGGCTGGAAACACCATATATTTT
CASRKQGAGNTIYF
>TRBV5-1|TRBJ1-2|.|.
TGCGCCAGCAGCTTGGTGACAGGATCCTTTAACTATGGCTACACCTTC
CASSLVTGSFNYGYTF
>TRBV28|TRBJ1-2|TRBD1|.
TGTGCCAGCAGCCAGGACAGGGGCGGCTATGGCTACACCTTC
CASSQDRGGYGYTF
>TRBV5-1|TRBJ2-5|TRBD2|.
TGCGCCAGCAGCTTGGGGCTAGCGGGGAAAGAGACCCAGTACTTC
CASSLGLAGKETQYF
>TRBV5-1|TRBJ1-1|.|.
TGCGCCAGCAGCTTGGGGGGAGGCACTGAAGCTTTCTTT
CASSLGGGTEAFF
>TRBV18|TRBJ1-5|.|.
TGTGCCAGCTCACCACCGGGAGGGGGCAATCAGCCCCAGCATTTT
CASSPPGGGNQPQHF
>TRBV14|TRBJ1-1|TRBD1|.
TGTGCCAGCAGCCAAGATCGGGACAGGGGAGAAGCTTTCTTT
CASSQDRDRGEAFF
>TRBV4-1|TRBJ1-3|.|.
TGCGCCAGCAGCCGAGACTCAGGCTTAAACACCATATATTTT
CASSRDSGLNTIYF
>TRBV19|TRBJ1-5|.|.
TGTGCCAGTAGTATGTCAGGGCTCTTCAGGCCCCAGCATTTT
CASSMSGLFRPQHF
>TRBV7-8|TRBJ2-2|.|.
TGTGCCAGCAGCTTAGCTTCTAGATCCACCGGGGAGCTGTTTTTT
CASSLASRSTGELFF
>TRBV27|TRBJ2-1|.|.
TGTGCCAGCAGTGGGGGGTACAATGAGCAGTTCTTC
CASSGGYNEQFF
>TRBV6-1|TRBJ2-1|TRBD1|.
TGTGCCAGCAGTGAAAGGGGACAGGGCGTGTACAATGAGCAGTTCTTC
CASSERGQGVYNEQFF
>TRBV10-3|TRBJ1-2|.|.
TGTGCCATCAGTGAATCAGGGTATGGCTACACCTTC
CAISESGYGYTF
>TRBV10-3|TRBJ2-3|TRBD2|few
TGTGCCATCAGTGGGGGACTAGCGGGGGGCACAGATACGCAGTATTTT
CAISGGLAGGTDTQYF
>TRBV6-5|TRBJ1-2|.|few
TGTGCCAGCAGTTCCTTGACAGGTTATGGCTACACCTTC
CASSSLTGYGYTF
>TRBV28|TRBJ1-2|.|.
TGTGCCAGCAGTTCACAGGTTAGGGGCTACACCTTC
CASSSQVRGYTF
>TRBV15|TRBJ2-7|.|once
TGTGCCACCAGCGGTGGGTCGGGTGGCTACGAGCAGTACTTC
CATSGGSGGYEQYF
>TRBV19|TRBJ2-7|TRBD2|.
TGTGCCAGTAGTATAGTGGCGGGGGTTGGCTACGAGCAGTACTTC
CASSIVAGVGYEQYF
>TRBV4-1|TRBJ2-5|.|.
TGCGCCAGCAGCCAGGGACTCGGACAAGAGACCCAGTACTTC
CASSQGLGQETQYF
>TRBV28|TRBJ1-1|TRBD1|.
TGTGCCAGCAGTTACGGGACAGGGGAGGACACTGAAGCTTTCTTT
CASSYGTGEDTEAFF
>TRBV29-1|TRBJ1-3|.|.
TGCAGCGTTGAAGGGGCCTCTGGAAACACCATATATTTT
CSVEGASGNTIYF